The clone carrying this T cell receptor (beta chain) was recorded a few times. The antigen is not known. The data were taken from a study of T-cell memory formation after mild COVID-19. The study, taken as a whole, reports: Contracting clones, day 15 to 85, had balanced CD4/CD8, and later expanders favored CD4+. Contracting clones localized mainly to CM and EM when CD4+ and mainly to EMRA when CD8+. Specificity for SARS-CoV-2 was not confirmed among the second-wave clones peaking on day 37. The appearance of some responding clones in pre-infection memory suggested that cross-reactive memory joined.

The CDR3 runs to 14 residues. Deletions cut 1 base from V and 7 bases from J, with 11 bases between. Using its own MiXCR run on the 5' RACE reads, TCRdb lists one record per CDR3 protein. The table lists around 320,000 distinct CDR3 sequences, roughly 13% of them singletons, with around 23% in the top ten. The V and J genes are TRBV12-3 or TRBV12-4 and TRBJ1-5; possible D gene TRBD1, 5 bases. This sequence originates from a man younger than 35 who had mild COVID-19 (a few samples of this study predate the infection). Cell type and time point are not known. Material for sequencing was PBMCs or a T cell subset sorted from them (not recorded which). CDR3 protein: CASSLGLGAQPQHF. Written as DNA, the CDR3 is TGTGCCAGCAGTTTAGGTCTAGGGGCCCAGCCCCAGCATTTT.